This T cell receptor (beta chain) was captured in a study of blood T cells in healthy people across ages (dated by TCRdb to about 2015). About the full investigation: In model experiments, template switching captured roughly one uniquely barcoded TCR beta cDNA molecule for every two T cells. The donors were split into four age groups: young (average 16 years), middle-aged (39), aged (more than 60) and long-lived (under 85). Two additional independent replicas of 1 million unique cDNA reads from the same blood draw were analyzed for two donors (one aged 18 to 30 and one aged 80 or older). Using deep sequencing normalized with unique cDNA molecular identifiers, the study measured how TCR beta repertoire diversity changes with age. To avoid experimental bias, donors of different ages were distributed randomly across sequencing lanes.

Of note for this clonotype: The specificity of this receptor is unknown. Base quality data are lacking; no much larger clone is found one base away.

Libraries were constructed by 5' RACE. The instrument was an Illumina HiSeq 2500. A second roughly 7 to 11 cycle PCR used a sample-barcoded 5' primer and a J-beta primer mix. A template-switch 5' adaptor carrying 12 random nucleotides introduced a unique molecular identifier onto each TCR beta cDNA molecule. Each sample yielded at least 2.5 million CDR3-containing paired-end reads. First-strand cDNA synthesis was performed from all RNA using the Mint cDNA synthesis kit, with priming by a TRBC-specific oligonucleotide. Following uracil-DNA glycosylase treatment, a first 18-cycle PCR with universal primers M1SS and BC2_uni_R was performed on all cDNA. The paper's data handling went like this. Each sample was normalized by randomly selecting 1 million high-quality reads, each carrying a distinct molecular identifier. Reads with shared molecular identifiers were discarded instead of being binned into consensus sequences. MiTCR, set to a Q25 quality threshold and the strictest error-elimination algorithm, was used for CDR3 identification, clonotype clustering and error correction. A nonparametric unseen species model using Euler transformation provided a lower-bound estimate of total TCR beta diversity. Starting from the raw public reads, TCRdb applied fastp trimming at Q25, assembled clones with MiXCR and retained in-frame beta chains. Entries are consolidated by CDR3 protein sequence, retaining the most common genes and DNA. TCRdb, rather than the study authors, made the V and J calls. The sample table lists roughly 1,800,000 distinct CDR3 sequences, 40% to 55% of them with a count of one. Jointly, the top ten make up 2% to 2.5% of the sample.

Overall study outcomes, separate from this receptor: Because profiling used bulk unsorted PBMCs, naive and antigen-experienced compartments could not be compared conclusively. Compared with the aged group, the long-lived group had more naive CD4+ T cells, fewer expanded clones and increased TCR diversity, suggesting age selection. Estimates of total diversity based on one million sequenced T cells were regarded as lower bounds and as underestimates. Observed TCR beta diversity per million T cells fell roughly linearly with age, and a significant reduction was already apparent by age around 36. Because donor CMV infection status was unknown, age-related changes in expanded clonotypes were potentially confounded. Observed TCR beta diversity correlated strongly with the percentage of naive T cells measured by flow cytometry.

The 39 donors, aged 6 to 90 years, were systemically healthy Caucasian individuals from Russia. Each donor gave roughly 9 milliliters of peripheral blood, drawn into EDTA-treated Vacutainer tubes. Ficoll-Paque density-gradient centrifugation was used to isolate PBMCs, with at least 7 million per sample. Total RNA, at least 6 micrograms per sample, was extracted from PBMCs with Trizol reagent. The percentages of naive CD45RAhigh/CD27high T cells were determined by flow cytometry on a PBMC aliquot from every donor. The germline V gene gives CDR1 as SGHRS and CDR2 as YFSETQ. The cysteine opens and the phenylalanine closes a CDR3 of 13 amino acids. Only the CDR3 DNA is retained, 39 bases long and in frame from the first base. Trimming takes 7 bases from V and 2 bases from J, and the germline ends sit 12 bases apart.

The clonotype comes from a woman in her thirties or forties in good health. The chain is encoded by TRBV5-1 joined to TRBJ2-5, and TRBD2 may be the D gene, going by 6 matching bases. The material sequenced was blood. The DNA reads TGCGCCAGCGCCCGGCGGGAACAAGAGACCCAGTACTTC. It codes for CASARREQETQYF.